Listed here are 26 T cell receptor beta chains from one sample, sequenced in a study of T cell clonality in common variable immunodeficiency. General study results and limits: Fewer deletions and N-nucleotide insertions were reportedly seen in common variable immunodeficiency TCR beta sequences.

Sequencing was performed with immunoSEQ multiplex PCR; in TCRdb, only in-frame clones are kept and a portion is missing. The repertoire consists of 20,000 to 30,000 clones, none detected only once. No antigens are known for them. Sequencing was performed on peripheral blood mononuclear cells. All receptors derive from a human donor with common variable immunodeficiency.

This clone has at least ten counts. The read comes to an end 3 residues before the CDR3 does, leaving the germline J gene to fill in the end. The chain uses TRBV6-2 or TRBV6-3 and TRBJ2-5, with TRBD2 matching 7 bases. CDR1 and CDR2 (germline): MNHEY, SVGEGT. This CDR3 spans 15 amino acids. V was pared by 6 bases and J by 5 bases, with 12 bases of the junction left unmatched. The CDR3 DNA, read in part, is TGTGCCAGCAGCCGCGGCGGTGCCGGGGGGGAGACC. It translates to CASSRGGAGGET. The complete CDR3 reads CASSRGGAGGETQYF.

Points on this clone: The missing CDR3 end, 3 residues past where the read stops, is filled in from the germline J gene. Other DNA sequences in this specimen translate into the identical CDR3. The chain uses TRBV6-2 or TRBV6-3 and TRBJ2-3; TRBD2 aligns across 14 bases. V dropped 3 bases and J dropped 7; count of bases not matched to a gene: 6. This CDR3 has 16 residues. Germline V lookup: CDR1 MNHEY, CDR2 SVGEGT. The CDR3 spells CASSYAGTSGGYTQYF. The CDR3 DNA, read in part, is TGTGCCAGCAGTTATGCCGGGACTAGCGGGGGTTATACG.

This clone was detected only a few times. The DNA read from the CDR3 is TGTGCCAGCAGCCCGGTTAGGGGTGAG. This encodes CASSPVRGE. The whole CDR3 reads CASSPVRGEQFF. This chain uses TRBV5-6 with TRBJ2-1, with D tentatively TRBD1 (5 bases). The read is 3 residues too short to cover the CDR3 end, so that end is filled in from the germline J gene. Germline CDR1 SGHDT, CDR2 YYEEEE. V lost 4 bases and J 9 bases, leaving 11 bases between the germline ends. This CDR3 region has 12 residues.

This clone showed up many times. The CDR3 loop reads CASSGQGYSPLHF. Partial CDR3 DNA: TGTGCCAGCTCCGGACAGGGGTACTCACCC. V gene TRBV7-6 combines with J gene TRBJ1-6; TRBD1 matches 9 bases. The read ends 3 residues shy of where the CDR3 ends; the end is completed using the germline J gene. Germline V gene sequence: CDR1 SGHVS, CDR2 FNYEAQ. V lost 8 bases, J lost 10 bases, and 6 bases stayed unmatched. The CDR3 spans 13 residues.

This clone was observed a few times. The read comes to an end 3 residues before the CDR3 does, leaving the germline J gene to fill in the end. The V call is TRBV2, the J call TRBJ2-3; 12 nucleotides align to TRBD2. J gave up 1 base and V 6 bases, and 5 bases lay outside the gene matches. This CDR3 is 16 amino acids long. Germline V lookup: CDR1 SNHLY, CDR2 FYNNEI. CDR3: CASRASGGAGTDTQYF. CDR3 bases read: TGTGCCAGCAGGGCTAGCGGGGGGGCCGGCACAGATACG.

This clone occurred a few times. The observed sequence ends 3 residues before the CDR3 terminus, with the missing tail filled in from the germline J gene. The genes are TRBV7-9 and TRBJ2-6; TRBD2 might be the D (5 bases). The CDR3 is 15 amino acids. Germline V gene sequence: CDR1 SEHNR, CDR2 FQNEAQ (reference sequence). Trimming stripped 3 bases from V and 1 base from J, with 7 bases between. CDR3 bases read: TGTGCCAGCAGCTTGCGAGGGTCTGGGGCCAACGTC. Translated: CASSLRGSGANV. The entire CDR3 reads CASSLRGSGANVLTF.

This clone was picked up many times. From the germline J gene comes the end of the CDR3, since the read stops 3 residues before it. The V gene is TRBV7-6, the J gene TRBJ1-1; TRBD1 might be the D (5 bases). V lost 5 bases, J lost 0 bases, and 16 bases lay in between. The CDR3 spans 16 residues. Germline CDR1 and CDR2: SGHVS and FNYEAQ. The part of the CDR3 DNA that was read is TGTGCCAGCAGCGTGATTGGGGCTGGGATGAACACTGAA. Residues: CASSVIGAGMNTE. The complete CDR3 sequence is CASSVIGAGMNTEAFF.

This clone has ten or more counts. Incomplete CDR3 DNA: TGTGCCAGCAGTCCCGAGATGATAGCAACTAATGAAAAA. Amino acids: CASSPEMIATNEK. The CDR3, in full, reads CASSPEMIATNEKLFF. The J gene is TRBJ1-4, the V gene TRBV2, with D uncertain. With the read ending 3 residues before the CDR3 end, the germline J gene is used to fill in that end. Trimming took off 5 bases at V and 0 bases at J, with 13 bases between the two ends. Germline assignment: CDR1 SNHLY and CDR2 FYNNEI. The CDR3 runs 16 residues.

This clone has a count of ten or more. The read ends 3 residues before the CDR3 terminus; that terminus is restored from the germline J gene. V is TRBV7-9 and J is TRBJ2-5, with a tentative D call TRBD1 (6 bases). The CDR3 runs 14 residues. In germline, CDR1 is SEHNR, CDR2 FQNEAQ (reference sequence). The V end was cut by 2 bases, the J end by 4 bases, with 11 bases between. CDR3 DNA, as far as it was read: TGTGCCAGCAGCTTACTGGAAGGGGGAGAGACC. This encodes CASSLLEGGET. The entire CDR3 reads CASSLLEGGETQYF. Together with reference TRBV7-9 and TRBJ2-5, the CDR3 gives the full variable domain: DTGVSQNPRHKITKRGQNVTFRCDPISEHNRLYWYRQTLGQGPEFLTYFQNEAQLEKSRLLSDRFSAERPKGSFSTLEIQRTEQGDSAMYLCASSLLEGGETQYFGPGTRLLVL.

This clone was recorded many times. The read ends 3 residues before the CDR3 terminus; that terminus is restored from the germline J gene. This chain connects TRBV10-3 to TRBJ2-3; TRBD1 might be the D (5 bases). With 8 bases removed from V and 5 bases from J, the gap between germline ends came to 14 bases. The CDR3 loop spans 13 amino acids. CDR1 is ENHRY and CDR2 is SYGVKD in the germline V gene. CDR3 region: CAIAGSPVDTQYF. Partial CDR3 DNA: TGTGCCATCGCAGGGTCCCCGGTAGATACG.

This clone was observed at least ten times. The CDR3 end is not reached by the read, which stops 3 residues before it; the germline J gene fills it in. This chain links TRBV18 with TRBJ2-3; no reliable D call. This CDR3 region has 15 residues. The V end was cut by 0 bases, the J end by 0 bases, with 7 bases between. Germline CDR1 is KGHSH and CDR2 is LQKENI. CDR3 in amino acids: CASSPPSGSTDTQYF. CDR3 bases read: TGTGCCAGCTCACCACCGTCCGGGAGCACAGATACG.

This clone was counted between two and nine times. The sequence runs out 3 residues before the end of the CDR3; the remainder is reconstructed from the germline J gene. This chain uses TRBV20-1 with TRBJ2-7; 10 bases fit TRBD1. The CDR3 length is 13 residues. V shed 7 bases and J 2 bases; nucleotides not matched to a gene: 5. Germline CDR1 DFQATT, CDR2 SNEGSKA (reference sequence). CDR3 DNA, as far as it was read: TGCAGTGTAACCGGGACAGGGGCCTACGAG. Its protein is CSVTGTGAYE. The CDR3, in full, reads CSVTGTGAYEQYF.

This clone was observed many times. The read is 3 residues too short to cover the CDR3 end, so that end is filled in from the germline J gene. The chain joins TRBV7-7 to TRBJ2-2, with unresolved D. The CDR3 is 14 residues long. The V gene lost 1 base and the J gene lost 4 bases, with 7 bases spanning the gap. Germline V gene data show CDR1 as SSHAT and CDR2 as FNYEAQ (reference sequence). The sequenced part of the CDR3 DNA is TGTGCCAGCAGCTTAGAGGCAGTCACCGGGGAG. Translation: CASSLEAVTGE. Given in full, the CDR3 is CASSLEAVTGELFF. The complete variable domain, with remaining parts taken from reference TRBV7-7 and TRBJ2-2, reads GAGVSQSPRYKVTKRGQDVTLRCDPISSHATLYWYQQALGQGPEFLTYFNYEAQPDKSGLPSDRFSAERPEGSISTLTIQRTEQRDSAMYRCASSLEAVTGELFFGEGSRLTVL.

This clone has a count of ten or more. Read coverage stops 3 residues before the CDR3 terminus; the germline J gene supplies the remainder. The rearrangement joins TRBV7-9 to TRBJ1-1, with 7 bases that match TRBD1. CDR1 is SEHNR, CDR2 FQNEAQ, per germline (reference sequence). The CDR3 has 15 amino acids. V lost 4 bases and J lost 2; bases outside the gene matches: 7. CDR3 sequence: CASSSRTGENTEAFF. The part of the CDR3 DNA that was read is TGTGCCAGCAGCTCAAGGACAGGCGAAAACACTGAA.

The sample holds many counts of this clone. The read terminates 3 residues before the CDR3 end, so the remaining end is supplied by the germline J gene. The chain carries TRBV6-2 or TRBV6-3 and TRBJ1-3, with D possibly matching TRBD1 (5 bases). Germline V gene sequence: CDR1 MNHEY, CDR2 SVGEGT. The CDR3 has 13 residues. The chain's CDR3 is CASSPETAGPIYF. CDR3 bases read: TGTGCCAGCAGTCCAGAGACAGCCGGACCC.

In its sample, this clone was seen many times. The read finishes 3 residues shy of the CDR3 end, and the germline J gene is used to complete it. This chain connects TRBV30 to TRBJ2-7; the D gene is possibly TRBD2 (6 bases). The V end was cut by 4 bases, the J end by 1 base, with 11 bases between. Looked up from germline, CDR1 is GTSNPN and CDR2 is SVGIG (reference sequence). This CDR3 is built from 13 residues. The CDR3 DNA, read in part, is TGTGCCTGGAACAACCGGGGGTCCTACGAG. Its translation is CAWNNRGSYE. The CDR3 as a whole reads CAWNNRGSYEQYF.

This clone has at least ten counts. Read sequence stops 3 residues before the CDR3 end, and the germline J gene provides the missing end. The rearrangement joins TRBV5-1 to TRBJ2-1; D possibly corresponds to TRBD1 (6 bases). Germline V lookup: CDR1 SGHRS, CDR2 YFSETQ. Trimming removed 0 bases at V and 9 bases at J, with 7 bases between. This CDR3 spans 12 amino acids. CDR3 loop: CASSLGGGEQFF. CDR3 bases read: TGCGCCAGCAGCTTGGGAGGGGGTGAG.

This clone came up many times. The sequence runs out 3 residues before the end of the CDR3; the remainder is reconstructed from the germline J gene. The V call is TRBV20-1, the J call TRBJ1-6, with D unresolved. Germline V gene data show CDR1 as DFQATT and CDR2 as SNEGSKA (reference sequence). The CDR3 is 13 amino acids. V lost 0 bases to trimming and J lost 7 bases, with 7 bases between them. CDR3 sequence: CSARDSGNSPLHF. CDR3 DNA, as far as it was read: TGCAGTGCTAGAGATTCAGGAAATTCACCC.

In this sample, this clone turned up many times. The missing CDR3 end, 3 residues past where the read stops, is filled in from the germline J gene. V gene TRBV18 combines with J gene TRBJ2-2, with D possibly matching TRBD1 (6 bases). The CDR3 length is 14 residues. Trimming cost V 5 bases and J 6 bases, with 13 bases left between them. Germline CDR1 KGHSH, CDR2 LQKENI. The sequenced part of the CDR3 DNA is TGTGCCAGCTCATCCCGGACAGACGCCGGGGAG. Its translation is CASSSRTDAGE. The CDR3, in full, reads CASSSRTDAGELFF.

This clone was seen at least ten times. Read coverage stops 3 residues before the CDR3 terminus; the germline J gene supplies the remainder. The chain uses TRBV30 and TRBJ2-1; TRBD2 matches 11 bases. There are 15 residues in the CDR3. CDR1 and CDR2 from the germline V gene are GTSNPN and SVGIG (reference sequence). V lost 1 base to trimming and J lost 7 bases; unmatched junction nucleotides: 6. The part of the CDR3 DNA that was read is TGTGCCTGGAGTGAGGGGGCTAGCGGGAGGAATGAG. Amino acids: CAWSEGASGRNE. In full, the CDR3 is CAWSEGASGRNEQFF.

Worth noting for this clone: From the germline J gene comes the end of the CDR3, since the read stops 3 residues before it. This chain uses TRBV7-2 with TRBJ1-5, with a tentative D call TRBD1 (6 bases). The CDR3 covers 14 residues. Germline loops: CDR1 SGHTA, CDR2 FQGNSA. V lost 7 bases and J 4 bases, leaving 14 bases between the germline ends. The CDR3 spells CASTFGGGNQPQHF. The DNA read from the CDR3 is TGTGCCAGCACATTTGGAGGGGGTAATCAGCCC.

At least ten counts were recorded for this clone. With the read ending 3 residues before the CDR3 end, the germline J gene is used to fill in that end. The J gene is TRBJ1-4, the V gene TRBV28; 8 positions match TRBD1. The germline V gene encodes CDR1 MDHEN and CDR2 SYDVKM. With V trimmed by 10 bases and J by 8 bases, 9 bases remained unmatched. This CDR3 has 13 amino acids. The CDR3 sequence: CAIQGQVYEKLFF. CDR3 bases read: TGTGCCATCCAGGGACAGGTCTACGAAAAA.

This clone was observed at least ten times. CDR3 residues: CASSISRDRVGGKLFF. The sequenced CDR3 bases are TGTGCCAGTAGTATATCGCGTGACAGAGTCGGGGGAAAA. The chain is built from TRBV19 and TRBJ1-4; perhaps TRBD1 as D (5 bases). With the read ending 3 residues before the CDR3 end, the germline J gene is used to fill in that end. Germline loops: CDR1 LNHDA, CDR2 SQIVND (reference sequence). The CDR3 consists of 16 residues. V gave up 2 bases and J gave up 10 bases, with 20 bases separating them.

This clone was seen a few times. The CDR3 end falls 3 residues outside the read, so it is completed with the germline J gene. The chain uses TRBV7-9 and TRBJ1-4, with D hard to call. The CDR3 extends over 14 amino acids. The germline V gene encodes CDR1 SEHNR and CDR2 FQNEAQ (reference sequence). Trimming took 7 bases from V and 5 from J, leaving 14 bases between them. The CDR3 sequence: CASTKSGRNEKLFF. The sequenced part of the CDR3 DNA is TGTGCCAGCACGAAATCCGGTCGGAATGAAAAA.

This clone was found many times. From the germline J gene comes the end of the CDR3, since the read stops 3 residues before it. The chain joins TRBV20-1 to TRBJ2-5; a possible D gene is TRBD2 (6 bases). Per germline, CDR1 DFQATT and CDR2 SNEGSKA (reference sequence). V dropped 6 bases and J dropped 7 bases, with 18 bases sitting between them. The CDR3 is 13 residues long. CDR3 loop: CSALPSAAGTQYF. The sequenced part of the CDR3 DNA is TGCAGTGCCCTCCCTAGCGCAGCAGGGACC.

Only a few counts were recorded for this clone. The read halts 3 residues ahead of the CDR3 end, with the missing end drawn from the germline J gene. The chain links TRBV7-8 to TRBJ2-2; TRBD1 might be the D (6 bases). The CDR3 consists of 15 residues. Germline CDR1 SGHVS, CDR2 FQNEAQ. Trimming pared 5 bases from V and 2 bases from J, leaving 12 bases between. CDR3 sequence: CASSPSGTNTGELFF. Partial CDR3 DNA: TGTGCCAGCAGCCCATCCGGGACAAACACCGGGGAG.